Listed below are T cell receptor beta chains from one sample, sequenced in a study of tumor-infiltrating lymphocytes in localized non-small cell lung cancer. The assay was immunoSEQ multiplex PCR, and TCRdb's table has in-frame clones only and misses some. The sample shows 20,000 to 25,000 clones, 60% to 75% of them seen only once. Input material: lung tumor tissue. The receptors stem from a human donor with non-small cell lung cancer. CDR3s include the opening cysteine and the closing phenylalanine or tryptophan. The order of the fields is D gene, clone size, V gene, J gene, CDR3 DNA, CDR3 protein. D genes are given only for firm matches. Some rows mark clone size as missing; the rest say once, few, many or name a class of expanded clone.

TRBD1	NA	TRBV6-5	TRBJ2-1	TGTGCCAGCAGTTTACTCTGGACAGGGATCTACAATGAGCAGTTCTTC	CASSLLWTGIYNEQFF
TRBD1	NA	TRBV6-1	TRBJ1-2	TGTGCCAGCAGTGACTGGACAGGCCCTAGGGATGGCTACACCTTC	CASSDWTGPRDGYTF
TRBD1	NA	TRBV7-9	TRBJ1-5	TGTGCCAGCAGCTCCACGACAGGGTTCGAGCCCCAGCATTTT	CASSSTTGFEPQHF
NA	NA	TRBV11-2	TRBJ2-1	TGTGCCAGCAGCTTAGGAAGTAGTCTCGCCCATGAGCAGTTCTTC	CASSLGSSLAHEQFF
NA	NA	TRBV5-1	TRBJ1-3	TGCGCCAGCAGCTTGGACAGGGCGGTCGACACCATATATTTT	CASSLDRAVDTIYF
NA	NA	TRBV7-2	TRBJ2-5	TGTGCCAGCAGCCGAAATCGAGAGACCCAGTACTTC	CASSRNRETQYF
TRBD1	NA	TRBV15	TRBJ1-2	TGTGCCACCAGCAGAGACAGGGGGTACTATGGCTACACCTTC	CATSRDRGYYGYTF
TRBD2	NA	TRBV6-6	TRBJ2-7	TGTGCCAGCACCAAAGCGGGAGGGCCTAACGAGCAGTACTTC	CASTKAGGPNEQYF
TRBD2	NA	TRBV5-1	TRBJ2-1	TGCGCCAGCAGCTTGAGCGGGAGCACCTACAATGAGCAGTTCTTC	CASSLSGSTYNEQFF
NA	NA	TRBV5-6	TRBJ1-1	TGTGCCAGCACGGCAGGGAACACTGAAGCTTTCTTT	CASTAGNTEAFF
NA	NA	TRBV7-9	TRBJ2-2	TGTGCCGGTTGGACAGCGAACACCGGGGAGCTGTTTTTT	CAGWTANTGELFF
TRBD1	NA	TRBV11-3	TRBJ2-5	TGTGCCAGCAGCCGGGACAGGTTGGAGACCCAGTACTTC	CASSRDRLETQYF
NA	NA	TRBV28	TRBJ2-6	TGTGCCAGCAGTTCAGGGGTTGGGGCCAACGTCCTGACTTTC	CASSSGVGANVLTF
TRBD1	few	TRBV29-1	TRBJ1-1	TGCAGCGTCGGACAGGGGTTAGCTGAAGCTTTCTTT	CSVGQGLAEAFF
TRBD1	NA	TRBV15	TRBJ1-3	TGTGCCACCAGCAGAGGGGGACAGGGGTCTGGAAACACCATATATTTT	CATSRGGQGSGNTIYF
TRBD2	NA	TRBV19	TRBJ2-1	TGTGCCAGTAGTTTAGGCGGGAGCTCCTACAATGAGCAGTTCTTC	CASSLGGSSYNEQFF
NA	once	TRBV5-1	TRBJ2-6	TGCGCCAGCAGCTTGGGGCAGGGGGCCAACGTCCTGACTTTC	CASSLGQGANVLTF
NA	medium-sized	TRBV4-1	TRBJ2-5	TGCGCCAGCAGCCAAGACGGTAGGGCTCAAGAGACCCAGTACTTC	CASSQDGRAQETQYF
NA	NA	TRBV2	TRBJ2-5	TGTGCCAGCAGTGAAATCCTAGAGGAGACCCAGTACTTC	CASSEILEETQYF
TRBD2	medium-sized	TRBV4-1	TRBJ2-1	TGCGCCAGCAGCCAAGGGATCGGCCCGGGACTACGCGAGCAGTTCTTC	CASSQGIGPGLREQFF
NA	few	TRBV5-4	TRBJ1-1	TGTGCCAGCAGCTTGGACCCCAGGGGCACTGAAGCTTTCTTT	CASSLDPRGTEAFF
NA	NA	TRBV6-5	TRBJ2-2	TGTGCCAGCAAGGCGGGAACGAACACCGGGGAGCTGTTTTTT	CASKAGTNTGELFF
NA	NA	TRBV7-8	TRBJ1-4	TGTGCCAGCAGCTTATTAGCAACTAATGAAAAACTGTTTTTT	CASSLLATNEKLFF
TRBD2	NA	TRBV6-1	TRBJ2-3	TGTGCCAGCAGCGGTATTGGCGGGGGTGAAGATACGCAGTATTTT	CASSGIGGGEDTQYF
NA	NA	TRBV5-1	TRBJ1-1	TGCGCCAGCAGCCGCCTCACAGGGAACACTGAAGCTTTCTTT	CASSRLTGNTEAFF
NA	NA	TRBV5-1	TRBJ1-2	TGCGCCAGCAGCTTGGGAGGCGCCAGGGGCAACTATGGCTACACCTTC	CASSLGGARGNYGYTF
TRBD2	NA	TRBV11-2	TRBJ2-7	TGTGCCAGCAGCTCTAGCGGGGGGACGAATACCTACGAGCAGTACTTC	CASSSSGGTNTYEQYF
NA	few	TRBV14	TRBJ2-2	TGTGCCAGCAGCCCGAGTGGGGGATACACCGGGGAGCTGTTTTTT	CASSPSGGYTGELFF
NA	NA	TRBV27	TRBJ2-7	TGTGCCAGCAGTTTCCTCGGTCGCGACGAGCAGTACTTC	CASSFLGRDEQYF
TRBD2	NA	TRBV4-2	TRBJ2-1	TGTGCCAGCGCTTCAGCGGGAGGGGGCCCAGGGGAGCAGTTCTTC	CASASAGGGPGEQFF
NA	NA	TRBV7-2	TRBJ2-3	TGTGCCAGCTCTCAGGACACAGATACGCAGTATTTT	CASSQDTDTQYF
TRBD1	few	TRBV10-1	TRBJ2-1	TGCGCCAGCAGCAAGGGACAGGACGGCAATGAGCAGTTCTTC	CASSKGQDGNEQFF
NA	NA	TRBV9	TRBJ2-1	TGTGCCAGCAGCGTATCCCCATACAATGAGCAGTTCTTC	CASSVSPYNEQFF
TRBD1	NA	TRBV6-5	TRBJ1-1	TGTGCCAGCAGTTACTCGACAGGGTGGACTGAAGCTTTCTTT	CASSYSTGWTEAFF
NA	NA	TRBV5-8	TRBJ2-2	TGTGCCAGCAGCTTTCCCCCACAGGAATCCGGGGAGCTGTTTTTT	CASSFPPQESGELFF
NA	NA	TRBV11-1	TRBJ2-3	TGTGCCAGCAGCTTAAGCGCTCCCTCGACAGATACGCAGTATTTT	CASSLSAPSTDTQYF
NA	NA	TRBV30	TRBJ2-7	TGTGCCTGGGGCCTCCTATACGAGCAGTACTTC	CAWGLLYEQYF
TRBD2	NA	TRBV7-9	TRBJ2-2	TGTGCCAGCAGCTTAGGTCTAGCGGGGAACACCGGGGAGCTGTTTTTT	CASSLGLAGNTGELFF
NA	few	TRBV10-2	TRBJ2-1	TGCGCCAGCAGTGTGTCGGGGGAGGCCCATTTCTTC	CASSVSGEAHFF
TRBD2	NA	TRBV11-2	TRBJ2-1	TGTGCCAGCAGCCCTAGCGGGATGGGGGATGAGCAGTTCTTC	CASSPSGMGDEQFF
TRBD1	few	TRBV2	TRBJ1-2	TGTGCCAGCAGTGCCCTAGGGACAGGGTGGGGCTACACCTTC	CASSALGTGWGYTF
NA	few	TRBV7-9	TRBJ1-1	TGTGCCAGCATCGGGGCAGGAGACGAAGCTTTCTTT	CASIGAGDEAFF
NA	medium-sized	TRBV7-9	TRBJ1-4	TGTGCCAGCAGCTCCCCCTCTGGGGCACTGTTTTTT	CASSSPSGALFF
TRBD2	few	TRBV27	TRBJ2-7	TGTGCCAGCAGCACTATGGGTGATGTAGCGGGAGGTGGTGAGCAGTACTTC	CASSTMGDVAGGGEQYF
NA	few	TRBV6-5	TRBJ1-4	TGTGCCAGCAGTTACATCGGGACGCGGGAAAAACTGTTTTTT	CASSYIGTREKLFF
NA	once	TRBV5-1	TRBJ2-1	TGCGCCAGCAGCTTAGGAGGGAGTACCTACAATGAGCAGTTCTTC	CASSLGGSTYNEQFF
TRBD1	few	TRBV18	TRBJ2-1	TGTGCCAGCTCACCCGGACAGGCTAAGCAGTTCTTC	CASSPGQAKQFF
NA	NA	TRBV10-3	TRBJ2-7	TGTGCCATCAGTGATTGGTCCGGGCGGGGCGGCGAGCAGTACTTC	CAISDWSGRGGEQYF
TRBD2	NA	TRBV5-4	TRBJ2-5	TGTGCCAGCAGCTTTAGCGGGAGTCAAGAGACCCAGTACTTC	CASSFSGSQETQYF
TRBD2	few	TRBV7-9	TRBJ2-3	TGTGCCAGCAGACCTGGGACTAGCGGGAGTTCAGATACGCAGTATTTT	CASRPGTSGSSDTQYF
NA	NA	TRBV6-6	TRBJ2-2	TGTGCCACCAGCGAATTTAACAGCGGGGAGCTGTTTTTT	CATSEFNSGELFF
NA	NA	TRBV6-5	TRBJ2-7	TGTGCCAGCAGGGTCGGCGGTTGGGACGAGCAGTACTTC	CASRVGGWDEQYF
NA	NA	TRBV7-9	TRBJ2-2	TGTGCCAGCAGCTCCTCCTTGGGCGGGGAGCTGTTTTTT	CASSSSLGGELFF
NA	medium-sized	TRBV2	TRBJ1-2	TGTGCCAGCAGTGAAGCGGACGGGGGTGGCTACACCTTC	CASSEADGGGYTF
TRBD1	few	TRBV9	TRBJ1-1	TGTGCCAGCAGCACCGGACAGGGGATATCTGAAGCTTTCTTT	CASSTGQGISEAFF
NA	NA	TRBV6-6	TRBJ2-3	TGTGCCAGCAGGCAAGACAGGTTGGCAGATACGCAGTATTTT	CASRQDRLADTQYF
TRBD2	few	TRBV18	TRBJ2-2	TGTGCCAGCTCACCTCGGACTAGCGGGAACACCGGGGAGCTGTTTTTT	CASSPRTSGNTGELFF